This TCR beta chain was retrieved from a study of cytomegalovirus exposure and HLA in healthy donors. Of note for this clone: Its antigen is currently unknown.

Study-level findings and limits: Earlier analysis yielded a pattern in which most TCR beta V segments were productive about 87% or about 30% of the time. With later analysis, a missense DCLRE1C variant became linked to TCR beta V- and J-gene trimming. Later work associated approximately 17,000 TCR beta sequences with HLA alleles at 0.05 false discovery rate. It was reportedly the case that the classifier diagnosed cytomegalovirus status with high specificity and sensitivity.

The PCR made use of 60 Vbeta and 13 Jbeta primers. Method: immunoSEQ multiplex PCR; TCRdb's copy keeps in-frame clones and lacks some. The sample comprises 170,000 or so clones, less than 85% of which are singletons, and under 5% rests with the top ten. There are 15 residues in the CDR3. Germline values: CDR1 MNHEY, CDR2 SMNVEV (reference sequence). Trimming removed 5 bases from V and 3 bases from J; junction bases left unmatched: 6. This chain connects TRBV27 to TRBJ2-7; 11 bases agree with TRBD2. The sequence was obtained from a man younger than 30 in good health and CMV-seronegative. The material sequenced was PBMCs. CDR3 DNA: TGTGCCAGCAGTAGCGGGACTAGCGGTTACTACGAGCAGTACTTC. This gives the protein CASSSGTSGYYEQYF.